One and the same sample provided the 30 T cell receptor beta chains below, sequenced in a study of response to subunit inactivated influenza vaccine. A single record per CDR3 protein comes from TCRdb applying MiXCR to the RT-PCR reads. The sample lists over 750,000 distinct CDR3 sequences, about 20% occurring once. Sequenced material: PBMCs from blood, taken less than 6 days after vaccination. The receptors here all came from a man aged 50 to 59 who received an inactivated influenza vaccine.

This clonotype turned up a few times. This sequence joins TRBV6-2 or TRBV6-3 and TRBJ2-2, with TRBD1 matching 7 bases. Germline CDR1 reads MNHEY; CDR2 reads SVGEGT. CDR3 length equals 18 residues. The trim removed 2 bases at V and 2 bases at J, leaving 11 bases unmatched. The CDR3: CASSYPVGTAINTGELFF. The CDR3, as DNA: TGTGCCAGCAGTTACCCCGTAGGGACAGCTATCAACACCGGGGAGCTGTTTTTT.

The chain combines TRBV20-1 with TRBJ2-3; 11 positions match TRBD2. J was trimmed by 6 bases and V by 6 bases; bases with no gene match: 17. The length of the CDR3 is 17 residues. Germline CDR1 and CDR2: DFQATT and SNEGSKA (reference sequence). The CDR3 region is CSARNPGLAARGDTQYF. DNA of the CDR3: TGCAGTGCCCGTAATCCGGGACTAGCGGCCAGGGGGGATACGCAGTATTTT.

This clonotype was counted ten times or more. The gene calls are TRBV5-1 and TRBJ2-5, with 10 positions matching TRBD2. Germline CDR1 reads SGHRS; CDR2 reads YFSETQ. V dropped 4 bases and J dropped 2; count of bases not matched to a gene: 2. This CDR3 contains 14 residues. The CDR3 sequence is CASSPAGGQETQYF. In DNA, the CDR3 is TGCGCCAGCAGCCCAGCGGGAGGGCAAGAGACCCAGTACTTC.

This rearrangement joins TRBV30 to TRBJ1-1; the D gene is possibly TRBD1 (5 bases). CDR3 size: 15 residues. Germline CDR1 and CDR2: GTSNPN and SVGIG (reference sequence). The V end lost 3 bases, the J end lost 1 base, and 15 bases lay between the germline ends. The CDR3 region has the DNA TGTGCCTGGAGAGGGGTTGCGGCAGGGAACACTGAAGCTTTCTTT. It is translated as CAWRGVAAGNTEAFF.

This clonotype turned up a few times. The CDR3 DNA reads TGTGCCAGCAGCTCACCCAGGGACCCGGATAGCACAGATACGCAGTATTTT. It translates to CASSSPRDPDSTDTQYF. The J gene is TRBJ2-3, the V gene TRBV5-4, with D possibly called TRBD1 or TRBD2 (5 bases each). Germline CDR1 is SGHNT and CDR2 is YYREEE (reference sequence). The germline V and J ends were trimmed by 3 bases and 0 bases, with 17 bases remaining between them. This CDR3 region has 17 residues.

Only a few counts were recorded for this clonotype. The rearrangement links TRBV7-2 to TRBJ2-5; D uncertain. The CDR3 runs to 15 residues. Germline CDR1 reads SGHTA; CDR2 reads FQGNSA. With 1 base removed from V and 5 bases from J, the gap between germline ends came to 14 bases. In DNA form, the CDR3 reads TGTGCCAGCAGCTTAGACACCGCGAGAGTGGAGACCCAGTACTTC. Protein product: CASSLDTARVETQYF. Filled out from reference TRBV7-2 and TRBJ2-5, the complete variable domain reads GAGVSQSPSNKVTEKGKDVELRCDPISGHTALYWYRQSLGQGLEFLIYFQGNSAPDKSGLPSDRFSAERTGGSVSTLTIQRTQQEDSAVYLCASSLDTARVETQYFGPGTRLLVL.

V is TRBV20-1 and J is TRBJ2-1, with 8 bases identical to TRBD2. This CDR3 comprises 16 residues. V lost 0 bases to trimming and J lost 2 bases; unmatched junction nucleotides: 6. Germline assignment: CDR1 DFQATT and CDR2 SNEGSKA (reference sequence). The CDR3 DNA sequence: TGCAGTGCTAGAGAGGGAGGCGGGGGGACCTACAATGAGCAGTTCTTC. Translating it yields CSAREGGGGTYNEQFF.

The chain recombines TRBV5-1 with TRBJ2-1, with 9 positions matching TRBD1. The junction had 8 bases not matched to a gene; V was cut back by 4 bases and J by 0 bases. The CDR3 extends over 17 amino acids. Germline V gene sequence: CDR1 SGHRS, CDR2 YFSETQ. The CDR3 DNA reads as TGCGCCAGCAGCGCCCCCGGGACAGGGAGCTCCTACAATGAGCAGTTCTTC. Amino acid sequence: CASSAPGTGSSYNEQFF.

The chain recombines TRBV4-3 with TRBJ2-6; no reliable D call. V was cut by 6 bases and J by 0 bases, with 9 bases left in between. Germline V gene lookup returns CDR1 LGHNA and CDR2 YSLEER. The CDR3 is made up of 15 amino acids. The CDR3 bases are TGCGCCAGCAGTTACGAACGCTCTGGGGCCAACGTCCTGACTTTC. Translation: CASSYERSGANVLTF.

This clonotype was observed a handful of times. The chain links TRBV6-1 to TRBJ2-3; 13 nucleotides match TRBD2. Germline CDR1 reads MNHNS; CDR2 reads SASEGT. This CDR3 is built from 17 residues. Germline trimming cut 5 bases from V and 4 bases from J; bases unmatched to any gene: 9. DNA of the CDR3: TGTGCCAGCAGTAAAAGGACTAGCGGGAGAGTTGCAGATACGCAGTATTTT. Its protein is CASSKRTSGRVADTQYF.

The V gene is TRBV29-1, the J gene TRBJ1-1; 9 nucleotides agree with TRBD1. The CDR3 contains 14 residues. Looked up from germline, CDR1 is SQVTM and CDR2 is ANQGSEA. The J segment lost 6 bases and the V segment lost 7 bases, leaving 12 bases of the junction unmatched. CDR3 bases: TGCAGCGGCCGACGGGGACAGGGAGTATCTGAAGCTTTCTTT. This encodes CSGRRGQGVSEAFF. The full variable domain, rest sourced from reference TRBV29-1 and TRBJ1-1, is SAVISQKPSRDICQRGTSLTIQCQVDSQVTMMFWYRQQPGQSLTLIATANQGSEATYESGFVIDKFPISRPNLTFSTLTVSNMSPEDSSIYLCSGRRGQGVSEAFFGQGTRLTVV.

In the case of this clonotype: One end of the junction varies from germline; a read error may be responsible. V usage is TRBV20-1 and J usage is TRBJ2-7; 10 bases map to TRBD1. Looked up from germline, CDR1 is DFQATT and CDR2 is SNEGSKA (reference sequence). The CDR3 loop spans 16 amino acids. Written as DNA, the CDR3 is TGCTGTGCTAGAGATTCCCTGACAGGGGGCATCTACGAGCAGTACTTC. This gives the protein CCARDSLTGGIYEQYF.

The sample holds many counts of this clonotype. The gene calls are TRBV10-3 and TRBJ2-6; weak D call: TRBD2 (5 bases). CDR3 length equals 15 residues. Germline CDR1 is ENHRY and CDR2 is SYGVKD. V was shortened by 5 bases and J by 9 bases, with 17 bases between the two germline ends. CDR3 amino acids: CAISKTPLEDNVLTF. As DNA, the CDR3 is TGTGCCATCAGTAAGACACCCCTGGAGGACAACGTCCTGACTTTC.

The gene calls are TRBV4-3 and TRBJ2-1; D gene unclear. Trimming stripped 1 base from V and 9 bases from J, with 16 bases between. CDR3 size: 15 residues. Germline V gene sequence: CDR1 LGHNA, CDR2 YSLEER. The chain's CDR3 is CASSQGGGRWAEQFF. Written as DNA, the CDR3 is TGCGCCAGCAGCCAAGGGGGTGGACGTTGGGCTGAGCAGTTCTTC.

This clonotype was found many times. The chain recombines TRBV12-3 or TRBV12-4 with TRBJ2-2; D gene uncertain. V was clipped by 2 bases and J by 6 bases, with 4 bases between them. This CDR3 has 12 amino acids. The CDR3 nucleotides are TGTGCCAGCAGTTTAAATGCCGGGGAGCTGTTTTTT. Its translation: CASSLNAGELFF.

This chain links TRBV20-1 with TRBJ1-2, with D unclear. The CDR3 contains 11 residues. CDR1 is DFQATT and CDR2 is SNEGSKA in the germline V gene (reference sequence). Trimming stripped 6 bases from V and 2 bases from J, with 7 bases between. The CDR3 spells CSAPLNYGYTF. CDR3 bases: TGCAGTGCCCCATTAAACTATGGCTACACCTTC.

V usage is TRBV18 and J usage is TRBJ2-5; D ambiguous. The germline V gene encodes CDR1 KGHSH and CDR2 LQKENI. The CDR3 is 14 amino acids. V dropped 4 bases and J dropped 5 bases, with 14 bases sitting between them. CDR3 sequence: CASSLTVRPETQYF. CDR3 sequence (DNA): TGTGCCAGCTCACTGACCGTCCGCCCGGAGACCCAGTACTTC.

This clonotype was counted only a few times. The genes are TRBV7-8 and TRBJ2-2; 13 nucleotides align to TRBD2. This CDR3 has 18 residues. After removal of 8 bases from V and 7 bases from J, the junction contained 16 bases not matched to a gene. Germline CDR1 is SGHVS and CDR2 is FQNEAQ. The CDR3 nucleotides are TGTGCCAGCTTACCCACGGCGGGACTAGCGGGACGGAACGGGGAGCTGTTTTTT. The encoded protein is CASLPTAGLAGRNGELFF. Based on the CDR3 plus reference TRBV7-8 and TRBJ2-2, the full variable domain is GAGVSQSPRYKVAKRGQDVALRCDPISGHVSLFWYQQALGQGPEFLTYFQNEAQLDKSGLPSDRFFAERPEGSVSTLKIQRTQQEDSAVYLCASLPTAGLAGRNGELFFGEGSRLTVL.

The rearrangement links TRBV5-1 to TRBJ2-3; no clear D gene. This CDR3 region has 13 residues. Germline assignment: CDR1 SGHRS and CDR2 YFSETQ. Trimming removed 4 bases at V and 4 bases at J, with 10 bases between. CDR3 residues: CASSTAASDTQYF. As DNA, the CDR3 is TGCGCCAGCAGCACGGCGGCTTCAGATACGCAGTATTTT.

V and J are TRBV4-3 and TRBJ1-6; D is undetermined. The V and J ends lost 3 bases and 4 bases respectively, with 16 bases between them. Germline CDR1 and CDR2: LGHNA and YSLEER. CDR3 length: 17 amino acids. The CDR3 spells CASSQTLSLRYNSPLHF. The CDR3 nucleotides read TGCGCCAGCAGCCAGACCTTGAGCCTCCGGTATAATTCACCCCTCCACTTT.

This CDR3 is CASSPEDRASIYEQFF. CDR3 DNA: TGTGCCAGCTCACCCGAGGACAGGGCCTCTATCTACGAGCAGTTCTTC. This sequence joins TRBV18 and TRBJ2-7; 8 nucleotides agree with TRBD1. The closer fit of TRBJ2-1 to the DNA end suggests the J call may be wrong. The germline V gene has CDR1 KGHSH and CDR2 LQKENI. This CDR3 is 16 amino acids long.

This clonotype was observed a handful of times. The rearrangement links TRBV5-1 to TRBJ2-1, with 9 bases lining up with TRBD2. The CDR3 spans 16 residues. The junction had 8 bases not matched to a gene; V was cut back by 2 bases and J by 5 bases. Germline V lookup: CDR1 SGHRS, CDR2 YFSETQ. The CDR3 DNA follows: TGCGCCAGCAGCTTAGGAGCTAGCGGGGAGAACAATGAGCAGTTCTTC. Its translation: CASSLGASGENNEQFF.

This clonotype was seen a single time. This rearrangement joins TRBV12-3 or TRBV12-4 to TRBJ2-1; maybe TRBD2 (5 bases). This CDR3 is 13 amino acids long. V lost 6 bases, J lost 6 bases, and 12 bases lay in between. For the CDR3, the DNA is TGTGCCAGCAGCAGGCTAGCAATCAATGAGCAGTTCTTC. Protein: CASSRLAINEQFF.

This sequence joins TRBV4-2 and TRBJ2-7; 7 nucleotides line up with TRBD2. The CDR3 runs 18 residues. V lost 0 bases to trimming and J lost 4 bases; unmatched junction nucleotides: 15. From germline, CDR1 is LGHNA and CDR2 YNFKEQ. The CDR3 DNA follows: TGTGCCAGCAGCCAAGAAGCCCAGACTAGCTGGGATGGGTACGAGCAGTACTTC. It encodes CASSQEAQTSWDGYEQYF.

This chain links TRBV5-4 with TRBJ2-1; 7 positions match TRBD2. Germline trimming cut 4 bases from V and 8 bases from J; bases unmatched to any gene: 12. This CDR3 is built from 15 residues. Germline V gene sequence: CDR1 SGHNT, CDR2 YYREEE (reference sequence). The CDR3 loop is CASSLFGGGVDEQFF. In nucleotides, the CDR3 is TGTGCCAGCAGCCTTTTTGGGGGAGGGGTTGATGAGCAGTTCTTC. The variable domain in full, completed from reference TRBV5-4 and TRBJ2-1, reads ETGVTQSPTHLIKTRGQQVTLRCSSQSGHNTVSWYQQALGQGPQFIFQYYREEENGRGNFPPRFSGLQFPNYSSELNVNALELDDSALYLCASSLFGGGVDEQFFGPGTRLTVL.

This clonotype was recorded once. The chain has TRBV5-1 and TRBJ2-7, with TRBD2 matching over 9 bases. The CDR3 sequence is 16 residues long. Germline V gene sequence: CDR1 SGHRS, CDR2 YFSETQ. The ends lost 4 bases at V and 3 bases at J; junction bases unmatched: 11. The CDR3 bases are TGCGCCAGCAGCACCTCTGGTCTAGCGGGATTCTACGAGCAGTACTTC. Protein product: CASSTSGLAGFYEQYF.

This sequence joins TRBV12-3 or TRBV12-4 and TRBJ2-3, with TRBD2 matching over 10 bases. The CDR3 length is 15 residues. V lost 5 bases and J lost 2; bases outside the gene matches: 4. Here the CDR3 reads CASSRTSGFTDTQYF. The CDR3 coding sequence is TGTGCCAGCAGTCGGACTAGCGGTTTCACAGATACGCAGTATTTT.

J is TRBJ2-1 and V is TRBV7-9; tentative D call: TRBD1 (5 bases). Germline loops: CDR1 SEHNR, CDR2 FQNEAQ (reference sequence). V shed 5 bases and J shed 6 bases, with 17 bases lying between them. There are 15 residues in the CDR3. The CDR3 coding sequence is TGTGCCAGCAGCCCATTGGGGCTGAGAGGCAATGAGCAGTTCTTC. Protein: CASSPLGLRGNEQFF.

This clonotype turned up a few times. The genes are TRBV5-1 and TRBJ2-3; D call uncertain. CDR3 length: 15 residues. Germline V lookup: CDR1 SGHRS, CDR2 YFSETQ. Trimming stripped 1 base from V and 2 bases from J, with 11 bases between. The CDR3 sequence: CASSLTVRITDTQYF. CDR3 bases: TGCGCCAGCAGCTTGACGGTCCGGATCACAGATACGCAGTATTTT.

The chain carries TRBV4-3 and TRBJ2-7, with D unresolved. Per germline, CDR1 LGHNA and CDR2 YSLEER. The CDR3 is 15 residues long. Trimming cost V 1 base and J 0 bases, with 10 bases left between them. The CDR3: CASSQGADPSYEQYF. Here the CDR3 DNA reads TGCGCCAGCAGCCAAGGGGCCGACCCCTCCTACGAGCAGTACTTC.